What follows are 22 T cell receptor beta chains derived from one specimen sequenced in a study of regulatory T cells in long-lasting Graves disease (dated by TCRdb to 2020 to 2023). This specimen's time point label, per the study, means: persistent/refractory GD, antithyroid drugs over 5 years with positive TRAb. For both TCR sequencing and RNA sequencing, RNA was extracted from PBMCs using TRIzol. The library was prepared using multiplex PCR. The data were produced on an Illumina HiSeq 4000. To build TCR beta libraries, CDR3 regions were amplified by Arm-PCR using iRepertoire HTBI primers. The public reads were quality trimmed at Q25 with fastp and then assembled into clones with MiXCR by TCRdb, keeping productive beta chains. Rows are unified per CDR3 protein, each entry keeping the most common DNA and genes. The sample data list 400,000 or so distinct CDR3 sequences, and less than 25% of these were observed just once. Clones ranked in the top ten supply about a fifth of the sample.

Sequenced material: peripheral blood mononuclear cells (PBMCs), taken when the disease was refractory, from a patient treated with antithyroid drugs. The source is a female donor with Graves disease.

There are a few counts of this clonotype. The genes are TRBV10-3 and TRBJ2-1, with 8 bases identical to TRBD2. Losses at the gene ends were 5 bases for V and 1 base for J; bases not matched to a gene: 4. Germline loops: CDR1 ENHRY, CDR2 SYGVKD. The CDR3 consists of 15 residues. The CDR3 sequence: CAISTAGGSYNEQFF. CDR3 nucleotide sequence: TGTGCCATCAGTACTGCGGGAGGTTCCTACAATGAGCAGTTCTTC.

There are many counts of this clonotype. The chain recombines TRBV27 with TRBJ2-7, with a possible D match to TRBD2 (5 bases). This CDR3 has 13 residues. Germline CDR1 MNHEY, CDR2 SMNVEV (reference sequence). Trimming stripped 3 bases from V and 5 bases from J, with 11 bases between. The CDR3 loop is CASSFRGFDEQYF. The CDR3 nucleotides read TGTGCCAGCAGTTTCCGAGGGTTCGACGAGCAGTACTTC.

This clonotype was picked up many times. The chain employs TRBV28 and TRBJ1-5, with a weak D call TRBD1 (5 bases). The V gene's germline CDR1 is MDHEN and CDR2 SYDVKM. Trimming removed 7 bases at V and 6 bases at J, with 13 bases between. The CDR3 is 13 residues long. The CDR3: CASTNSRGQPQHF. CDR3 DNA sequence: TGTGCCAGCACCAATTCAAGGGGTCAGCCCCAGCATTTT.

The chain couples TRBV5-1 to TRBJ2-7; TRBD2 might be the D (5 bases). The V gene lost 0 bases and the J gene lost 0 bases, with 13 bases spanning the gap. The CDR3 runs 16 residues. Germline V gives CDR1 SGHRS, CDR2 YFSETQ. As DNA, the CDR3 is TGCGCCAGCAGCTTGGTTCCGGACTCCTTCTCCTACGAGCAGTACTTC. This encodes CASSLVPDSFSYEQYF.

This clonotype came up a few times. The chain carries TRBV14 and TRBJ2-7; 11 bases are shared with TRBD2. CDR3 size: 14 residues. With 4 bases clipped from V and 3 bases from J, the junction kept 2 bases outside the gene matches. Germline loops: CDR1 SGHDN, CDR2 FVKESK. The CDR3 loop is CASSRLAGFYEQYF. In DNA form, the CDR3 reads TGTGCCAGCAGCCGACTAGCGGGATTCTACGAGCAGTACTTC.

As to this clonotype: This sequence may be a read error, since a much larger clone differs from it by one base. The V call is TRBV6-1, the J call TRBJ2-7; D may match TRBD1 or TRBD2 (5 bases each). The CDR3 is 12 amino acids. Germline loops: CDR1 MNHNS, CDR2 SASEGT. V lost 6 bases to trimming and J lost 12 bases, with 18 bases between them. CDR3 bases: TGTGCCAGCAGACAGGCGGAGGTACGTCCGTACTTC. This sequence encodes CASRQAEVRPYF.

Comment on this clonotype: A far bigger clonotype differs at one base, so this is likely a read error. J is TRBJ2-7 and V is TRBV11-2, with D unresolved. The germline CDR1 and CDR2 sequences are SGHAT and FQNNGV. Trimming left V 5 bases short and J 7 bases short, with 12 bases between. The CDR3 loop spans 12 amino acids. The CDR3 spells CASSLLANEQYF. CDR3 bases: TGTGCCAGCAGCCTATTGGCGAATGAGCAGTACTTC.

Only a few counts were recorded for this clonotype. This may be a read error, as it is one base from a much larger clone. The V gene is TRBV6-5, the J gene TRBJ1-1, with TRBD1 as a possible D gene (5 bases). There are 14 residues in the CDR3. V was clipped by 0 bases and J by 1 base, with 6 bases between them. CDR1 is MNHEY and CDR2 is SVGAGI in the germline V gene. CDR3: CASSYSGENTEAFF. The CDR3 DNA follows: TGTGCCAGCAGTTACTCGGGGGAGAACACTGAAGCTTTCTTT.

This clonotype was found many times. The rearrangement joins TRBV3-1 to TRBJ2-4; D gene uncertain. The germline V gene has CDR1 LGHDT and CDR2 YNNKEL (reference sequence). V lost 0 bases, J lost 0 bases, and 9 bases lay in between. CDR3 size: 16 residues. The CDR3 reads CASSQDPGLAKNIQYF. DNA of the CDR3: TGTGCCAGCAGCCAAGATCCCGGTCTAGCCAAAAACATTCAGTACTTC.

The gene calls are TRBV27 and TRBJ2-1; 9 bases align to TRBD1. Trimming took 5 bases from V and 8 from J; bases not matched to a gene: 10. In germline, CDR1 is MNHEY, CDR2 SMNVEV (reference sequence). The CDR3 extends over 15 amino acids. The CDR3 loop reads CASSLGQGTGDEQFF. The CDR3 region has the DNA TGTGCCAGCAGTCTTGGACAGGGGACTGGGGATGAGCAGTTCTTC.

This clonotype was detected a few times. V is TRBV20-1 and J is TRBJ1-1; no clear D. V lost 1 base and J lost 1, with 7 bases in between. CDR3 length: 13 residues. Germline V gene data show CDR1 as DFQATT and CDR2 as SNEGSKA (reference sequence). CDR3 sequence (DNA): TGCAGTGCTAGAGTTTTCGGGAACACTGAAGCTTTCTTT. Amino acid sequence: CSARVFGNTEAFF.

This clonotype was counted a single time. CDR3 DNA sequence: TGTGCCAGCAGTTATTTGGCGGGGACTGAAGCTTTCTTT. It codes for CASSYLAGTEAFF. The chain is built from TRBV6-2 or TRBV6-3 and TRBJ1-1; D remains ambiguous. The CDR3 is 13 residues long. Germline V gives CDR1 MNHEY, CDR2 SVGEGT. The V end was cut by 3 bases, the J end by 5 bases, with 10 bases between.

The genes are TRBV19 and TRBJ2-5; D might be TRBD2 (6 bases). V dropped 3 bases and J dropped 5 bases, with 13 bases sitting between them. This CDR3 is 14 amino acids long. The germline V gene has CDR1 LNHDA and CDR2 SQIVND (reference sequence). This chain's CDR3 is CASSMSGSGETQYF. The CDR3 DNA follows: TGTGCCAGTAGTATGTCCGGGAGTGGGGAGACCCAGTACTTC.

The chain employs TRBV12-3 or TRBV12-4 and TRBJ2-2; TRBD2 agrees at 7 bases. V was pared by 2 bases and J by 3 bases, with 6 bases of the junction left unmatched. This CDR3 is built from 16 residues. The chain's CDR3 is CASSLWLAEHTGELFF. In DNA form, the CDR3 reads TGTGCCAGCAGTTTATGGCTAGCGGAGCACACCGGGGAGCTGTTTTTT.

This clonotype was observed a few times. The rearrangement uses TRBV15 and TRBJ2-5; 9 bases are a match to TRBD1. This CDR3 region has 14 residues. Trimming at V came to 0 bases and at J to 5 bases, leaving 1 base not matched to a gene. The germline V gene has CDR1 LNHNV and CDR2 YYDKDF (reference sequence). CDR3 region: CATSRDGTGETQYF. The CDR3 coding sequence is TGTGCCACCAGCAGAGACGGGACAGGGGAGACCCAGTACTTC.

In its sample, this clonotype was seen many times. The chain recombines TRBV28 with TRBJ2-5, with D possibly matching TRBD2 (5 bases). Trimming removed 3 bases at V and 2 bases at J, with 13 bases between. Per the germline V gene, CDR1 is MDHEN and CDR2 is SYDVKM. The CDR3 runs 15 residues. CDR3 nucleotides: TGTGCCAGCAGTTTGGACTGGAGGCGGCAAGAGACCCAGTACTTC. This gives the protein CASSLDWRRQETQYF.

The rearrangement links TRBV5-6 to TRBJ1-5; 7 positions agree with TRBD1. The CDR3 consists of 15 residues. V lost 4 bases to trimming and J lost 2 bases; unmatched junction nucleotides: 6. In germline, CDR1 is SGHDT, CDR2 YYEEEE. In DNA, the CDR3 is TGTGCCAGCAGCCGCTGGGACAGACGCAATCAGCCCCAGCATTTT. As protein: CASSRWDRRNQPQHF.

This clonotype was picked up many times. The chain uses TRBV24-1 and TRBJ2-5; D gene uncertain. The V gene's germline CDR1 is KGHDR and CDR2 SFDVKD. Trimming shortened V by 3 bases and J by 0 bases, and 13 bases separated the two germline ends. CDR3 length: 16 amino acids. CDR3 protein: CATSDAFGAHQETQYF. The CDR3 bases are TGTGCCACCAGTGATGCGTTTGGTGCCCACCAAGAGACCCAGTACTTC.

This clonotype was seen only once. The J gene is TRBJ2-6, the V gene TRBV18, with 12 bases fitting TRBD2. This CDR3 is built from 19 residues. With 3 bases clipped from V and 2 bases from J, the junction kept 8 bases outside the gene matches. Germline V gives CDR1 KGHSH, CDR2 LQKENI. DNA for the CDR3: TGTGCCAGCTCACCCTGGACTAGCGGGACTGGGACTGGGGCCAACGTCCTGACTTTC. Protein product: CASSPWTSGTGTGANVLTF.

J is TRBJ1-6 and V is TRBV20-1, with D possibly TRBD1 on 5 matching bases. The V end lost 1 base, the J end lost 6 bases, and 16 bases lay between the germline ends. The germline CDR1 and CDR2 sequences are DFQATT and SNEGSKA (reference sequence). This CDR3 is 16 amino acids long. For the CDR3, the DNA is TGCAGTGCTAGAGTGCCGGGGTGGGGGGGTAATTCACCCCTCCACTTT. Residues: CSARVPGWGGNSPLHF.

The chain joins TRBV6-1 to TRBJ2-5; D gene ambiguous. Germline V gene lookup returns CDR1 MNHNS and CDR2 SASEGT. The CDR3 loop spans 14 amino acids. V gave up 5 bases and J gave up 2 bases, with 12 bases separating them. DNA for the CDR3: TGTGCCAGCAGTCTGACCCCCACACAAGAGACCCAGTACTTC. Translated: CASSLTPTQETQYF.

The V gene is TRBV7-4, the J gene TRBJ2-3; tentative D call: TRBD1 (5 bases). Deletions cut 7 bases from V and 6 bases from J, with 5 bases between. This CDR3 contains 10 residues. Germline CDR1 SGHVT, CDR2 SQSDAQ. The CDR3, as DNA: TGTGCCAGCAAGGGGGATACGCAGTATTTT. Encoded protein: CASKGDTQYF.